The 4 T cell receptor beta chains presented below share a single source sample, sequenced in a study of T cell repertoires in cytomegalovirus infection. What these receptors recognize is not known. TCRdb used MiXCR to reprocess the reads, holding one entry per CDR3 protein. Of about 900,000 distinct CDR3 sequences listed, 30% to 40% were seen once; the top ten hold 10% to 15%. This specimen was cultured CD8+ T cells from PBMCs, taken from culture after CMV antigen stimulation. Receptors were obtained from a human donor in good health (CMV status not recorded). Some clones in this sample may be carry-over from other donors' samples.

The table lists this clonotype with a count of one. At one end, the junction sequence differs from germline, possibly due to a read error. The chain combines TRBV7-6 with TRBJ1-4; a weak D match, TRBD1 (5 bases). This CDR3 has 14 amino acids. The germline V gene has CDR1 SGHVS and CDR2 FNYEAQ. The chain's CDR3 is CVSSLEGTGEKLFF. For the CDR3, the DNA is TGTGTCAGCAGCTTAGAAGGGACCGGTGAAAAACTGTTTTTT.

Many counts were recorded for this clonotype. This chain joins TRBV7-2 and TRBJ2-2; the D call may be TRBD1 or TRBD2 (6 bases each). The CDR3 contains 19 residues. Germline V lookup: CDR1 SGHTA, CDR2 FQGNSA. The germline V and J ends were trimmed by 1 base and 0 bases, with 18 bases remaining between them. The CDR3 is CASSLGGGLAGPNTGELFF. The CDR3 nucleotides are TGTGCCAGCAGCTTAGGTGGGGGGCTGGCGGGGCCGAACACCGGGGAGCTGTTTTTT.

This clonotype was found a few times. The chain links TRBV7-6 to TRBJ2-7, with 7 bases aligning to TRBD1. The germline V gene has CDR1 SGHVS and CDR2 FNYEAQ. The CDR3 consists of 19 residues. V gave up 0 bases and J gave up 2 bases; unmatched junction bases: 16. This CDR3 reads CASSLAGSIRTGFTYEQYF. CDR3 DNA: TGTGCCAGCAGCTTAGCGGGCTCCATTCGGACAGGATTTACCTACGAGCAGTACTTC.

V usage is TRBV12-3 or TRBV12-4 and J usage is TRBJ2-5; maybe TRBD2 (6 bases). The length of the CDR3 is 16 residues. Trimming pared 5 bases from V and 1 base from J, leaving 17 bases between. The CDR3, as DNA: TGTGCCAGCAGTCTCGGGGCCCGGAGGGTCCAAGAGACCCAGTACTTC. As protein: CASSLGARRVQETQYF.